The T cell receptor (beta chain) under discussion was sequenced for a study of cytomegalovirus exposure and HLA in healthy donors (dated 2017 in TCRdb). With respect to the entire study: According to an earlier analysis of several hundred of the donors, about 170 million T cells yielded some 120 million unique TCR beta sequences and roughly 280 Gb of sequence data. Every discovery cohort repertoire had been produced on one sequencing platform. An early release that covered some 640 HLA-typed donors contained 300 to 350 gigabases of sequencing data and tens of millions of unique TCR sequences. The study used immunosequencing to profile the T cell repertoires of 666 subjects and linked those repertoires to cytomegalovirus serostatus. Rather than using new phenotypic data, the later analysis identified candidate immune exposures from TCR beta sequences and from how often those sequences occurred across donors. In an earlier analysis of roughly 600 of the donors, high-throughput TCR beta sequencing was used to judge whether each TCR beta V gene segment behaved as functional or pseudogenic. A later analysis re-analyzed previously published TCR beta repertoires from 666 donors and added high-resolution HLA genotyping to study TCR occurrence patterns. Across under 500 genotyped donors of the cohort, an average of approximately 240,000 unique TCR beta nucleotide sequences per donor were sequenced, and about a sixth of those sequences were non-productive. Typing coverage differed by locus: A, B, C, DRB1 and DQB1 were typed in roughly 620-630 donors, DQA1 in approximately 520, DPA1 in around 600, and DPB1 in approximately 450. The genetic ancestry cluster associated with self-reported Caucasian donors included 81% of the approximately 400 genotyped donors. Alongside the repertoire data, information on donor age, sex, ethnicity and CMV serostatus was compiled. A handful of DR-DQ haplotypes were handled as single units for association and clustering because linkage in the cohort was strong. High-throughput TCR immunosequencing, statistical association of individual TCRs with disease status, and machine learning were combined to predict cytomegalovirus infection status. In addition to the first cohort of approximately 650 subjects, a separate validation cohort of approximately 130 different subjects was used. The aim of the study was to test whether cataloging public T cell receptors could identify signatures of past pathogen exposure. Both class I and class II loci were covered by HLA typing, at four-digit resolution. A later genetic analysis used genome-wide SNP genotypes for about 60% of the roughly 700 donors, treating that subset as a discovery cohort.

With respect to this clone: What this receptor recognizes is not known. Nothing much larger sits one base from this clone, and base qualities are not available.

The receptor library was made with the immunoSEQ multiplex PCR assay. For the multiplex PCR, a mixture combining 60 forward primers for TCR Vbeta segments and 13 reverse primers for TCR Jbeta segments was used. Amplification of the CDR3 region of rearranged TCR beta genes was performed with a multiplex PCR assay on genomic DNA. The Illumina HiSeq System was used to sequence the amplified TCR beta libraries as 87-base-pair reads. The authors' analysis ran thus. Across the 700 or so repertoires, a later analysis counted some 81 million unique TCR beta chains, 8.5 million to 12 million of which were shared by at least two donors. To remove PCR and sequencing errors, raw reads were error-corrected and collapsed into unique sequences using a nearest-neighbor algorithm that merged closely related sequences. V, D and J gene segments were assigned by aligning CDR3 sequences to IMGT reference sequences. For a sequence to be retained, a match of at least six nucleotides was required to both a V gene segment and a J gene segment. Rearrangements were classified as productive when the CDR3 lacked stop codons and remained in frame with V and J, and all other rearrangements were classified as non-productive. Following IMGT convention, CDR3 was defined as the stretch from the second conserved V-encoded cysteine up to the conserved J-encoded phenylalanine. The earlier analysis of about 530 of the donors excluded any sequence lacking an unambiguous match to a single V gene segment. An earlier analysis of under 750 of the donors called V segments functional above 56.7% productive rearrangements and segregating when the between-donor standard deviation exceeded 5%. A statistical classification framework was built for diagnosing cytomegalovirus status from the catalog of TCR beta chain sequences. In a later analysis, V and J genes were assigned by comparing TCR nucleotide sequences against IMGT/GENE-DB human TR gene sequences. Using the TCRdist pipeline, a later analysis assigned CDR3 sequences along with most-parsimonious VDJ recombination scenarios. A later analysis defined each TCR beta chain by its CDR3 amino acid sequence plus V-gene family, and excluded reads lacking a unique V-gene family. A later analysis removed 550 to 700 highly shared, low-generation-probability nucleotide sequences to deal with suspected cross-contamination and a sequencing artifact. A later analysis calculated a clonal expansion index for each public chain from normalized within-repertoire ranks of inferred template counts. A later analysis computed generation probabilities with a VDJ recombination model fitted to out-of-frame rearrangements, and checked the results against IGoR. Hypergeometric tests were used in a later analysis to score TCR-TCR, TCR-HLA and TCR-CMV co-occurrence, with a repertoire-size bias correction applied to the TCR pairs. A later analysis estimated false discovery rates by permuting HLA or CMV assignments 20 times. In a later analysis, co-occurring TCRs were grouped using DBSCAN, with TCRdist sequence similarity added in when clustering inside HLA-allele-positive subsets. Repertoires with fewer than 30,000 or more than 120,000 public chains, plus five repertoires with anomalous nucleotide sharing, were excluded from co-occurrence clustering. As stored in TCRdb, this immuneACCESS dataset retains in-frame rearrangements with V and J assigned. A fraction of the clones does not appear; measured against another copy, unresolved V genes explain less than half of the discrepancy, and the remainder lacks a known reason. V, J and clone size derive from that table, while D and trimming were established from the DNA sequence. The sample table holds about 130,000 clones, of which 80% were seen once. Together, the top ten hold roughly 5% of the sample.

Trimming takes 3 bases from V and 2 bases from J, and the germline ends sit 12 bases apart. The germline V gene specifies SGHAT as CDR1 and FQNNGV as CDR2. Spanning cysteine to phenylalanine, the CDR3 consists of 15 amino acids. Only the CDR3 DNA is retained, 45 bases long and in frame from the first base. The cohort was made up of around 720 healthy bone marrow donors. At the time of sampling, every cohort member was nominally healthy, though immune exposures that went unrecorded were likely present. The donor was CMV seronegative and belonged to the group of 352 seronegative cohort members. Each donor provided a peripheral blood sample, and peripheral blood mononuclear cells were used for TCR beta sequencing. Genomic DNA was extracted from the blood cell samples with the Qiagen DNeasy Blood Extraction Kit. The paper as a whole reports these results and caveats: In a later analysis, TCR association rates were found to vary across HLA loci, with the most associated TCRs seen for DRB1 alleles and the fewest for HLA-C alleles. Sequencing depth was assumed to be roughly uniform across donors in the presence/absence analyses, though that assumption may not hold. Across donors, most TCR sequences were observed very rarely, whereas some public TCRs were present in many individuals. According to the authors, the approach could potentially be generalized to other disease states and immunological phenotypes. In this cohort, only TCR beta chains were sequenced, and detectable features were limited by the absence of alpha or paired-chain data. CMV serostatus was the only immune exposure information available for the cohort. Correlated functional status among segregating V segments might reflect linkage disequilibrium, but an unknown experimental factor could not be ruled out. In a later analysis, most CMV-associated TCR beta chains were found to appear HLA-restricted, with HLA associations seemingly driven largely by CMV exposure. In a later genetic analysis, a missense DCLRE1C variant was associated with V-gene and J-gene trimming of TCR beta chains, and the association was replicated in an independent cohort. Assigning TCR associations to individual alleles was difficult when HLA alleles, especially DR and DQ, strongly co-occurred. A further reported finding was that TCR beta sequences accurately predicted the HLA-A and HLA-B alleles for most subjects in the first cohort. Some IMGT-functional V segments, including TRBV6-2 and TRBV6-3, could not be told apart with the 87-base-pair reads, so those segments were excluded. Because counts were too low, about 15 rarely observed V segments, including chromosome 9 orphons, were left out of the earlier analysis of 500 to 650 of the donors. Compared with equally common non-associated chains, HLA-associated TCR beta chains in a later analysis were more clonally expanded and had lower generation probabilities. HLA typing was unavailable for some donors at each locus, so association tests used only the typed subset. Compared with the roughly 720-donor mean, donors in an Asian-associated ancestry cluster had fewer N-insertions in productive TCRs, according to a later genetic analysis. The sequencing pipeline was judged likely to have produced a cluster of highly shared sequence variants as a technical artifact. Cytomegalovirus status was reported to be diagnosed by the classifier with high specificity and sensitivity in both the original and validation cohorts. Several of the top co-occurrence clusters appeared to be linked to parvovirus B19, influenza, CMV and Epstein-Barr virus, according to a later analysis. At a false discovery rate of 0.05, a later analysis linked 16,951 TCR beta sequences to specific HLA alleles. In vitro tests confirmed that three of the cytomegalovirus-associated TCR beta chains recognize cytomegalovirus antigens. In an earlier analysis of about 600 of the donors, most TCR beta V segments appeared in productive rearrangements about 87% or about 30% of the time, broadly matching IMGT annotations. A total of 150 to 200 TCR beta chains were listed by the study as associated with cytomegalovirus.

The receptor comes from a man aged 25-45 years in good health and CMV-seronegative. This chain is built from TRBV11-2 and TRBJ2-3; TRBD2 could be the D gene, as 6 bases match. Sequenced input: PBMCs. The CDR3 here reads CASSFTGTHTDTQYF. In nucleotides, the sequence is TGTGCCAGCAGCTTTACCGGGACTCACACAGATACGCAGTATTTT.